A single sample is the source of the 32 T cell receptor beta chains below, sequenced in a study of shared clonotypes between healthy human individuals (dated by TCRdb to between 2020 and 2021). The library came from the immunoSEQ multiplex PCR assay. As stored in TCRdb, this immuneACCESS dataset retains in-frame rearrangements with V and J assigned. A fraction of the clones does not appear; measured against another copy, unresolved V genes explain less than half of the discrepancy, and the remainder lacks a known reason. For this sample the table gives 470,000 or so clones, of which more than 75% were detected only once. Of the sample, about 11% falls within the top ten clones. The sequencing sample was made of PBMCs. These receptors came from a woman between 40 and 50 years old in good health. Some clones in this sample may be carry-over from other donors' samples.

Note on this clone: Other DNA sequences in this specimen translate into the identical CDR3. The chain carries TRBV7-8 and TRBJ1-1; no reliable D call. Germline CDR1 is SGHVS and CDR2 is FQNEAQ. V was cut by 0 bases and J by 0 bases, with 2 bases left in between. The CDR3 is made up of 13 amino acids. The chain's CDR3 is CASSLALNTEAFF. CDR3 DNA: TGTGCCAGCAGCTTAGCCCTGAACACTGAAGCTTTCTTT.

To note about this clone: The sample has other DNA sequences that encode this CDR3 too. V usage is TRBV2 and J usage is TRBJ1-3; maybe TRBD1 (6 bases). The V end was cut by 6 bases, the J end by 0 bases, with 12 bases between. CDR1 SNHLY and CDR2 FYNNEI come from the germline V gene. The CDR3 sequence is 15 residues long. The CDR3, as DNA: TGTGCCAGCAGCGGGGGGGCGGCCTCTGGAAACACCATATATTTT. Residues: CASSGGAASGNTIYF.

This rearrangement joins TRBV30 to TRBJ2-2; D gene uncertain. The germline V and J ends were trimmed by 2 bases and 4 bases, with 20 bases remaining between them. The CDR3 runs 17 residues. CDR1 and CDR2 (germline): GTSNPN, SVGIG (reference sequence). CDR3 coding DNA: TGTGCCTGGAGTATGATAACCGGTGGGCTAGGCACCGGGGAGCTGTTTTTT. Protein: CAWSMITGGLGTGELFF.

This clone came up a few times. The CDR3 region has the DNA TGTGCCAGCAGTTACCTAGGGGGGGCTGTTGGCTACACCTTC. Its protein product is CASSYLGGAVGYTF. This rearrangement joins TRBV28 to TRBJ1-2; a weak D match, TRBD1 (6 bases). Trimming removed 4 bases from V and 7 bases from J, with 16 bases in between. There are 14 residues in the CDR3. Germline V gene lookup returns CDR1 MDHEN and CDR2 SYDVKM.

As DNA, the CDR3 is TGTGCCAGCAGTTTACATAACTCTGGGGCCAACGTCCTGACTTTC. This sequence encodes CASSLHNSGANVLTF. J is TRBJ2-6 and V is TRBV27; D is ambiguous. The CDR3 loop spans 15 amino acids. The V gene lost 2 bases and the J gene lost 0 bases, with 5 bases spanning the gap. Looked up from germline, CDR1 is MNHEY and CDR2 is SMNVEV (reference sequence).

The CDR3 loop is CASSYSLGQGARYTF. The CDR3 region has the DNA TGTGCCAGCAGTTACTCCTTGGGACAGGGGGCTCGCTACACCTTC. V usage is TRBV6-5 and J usage is TRBJ1-2, with 12 bases identical to TRBD1. The CDR3 runs to 15 residues. The ends lost 0 bases at V and 9 bases at J; junction bases unmatched: 5. In germline, CDR1 is MNHEY, CDR2 SVGAGI.

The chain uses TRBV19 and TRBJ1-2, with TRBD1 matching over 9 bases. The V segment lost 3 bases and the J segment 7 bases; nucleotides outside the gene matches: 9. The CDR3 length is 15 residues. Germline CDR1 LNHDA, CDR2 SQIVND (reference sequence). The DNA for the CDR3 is TGTGCCAGTAGTATGAGGCTGGGACAGGGACCTGGCTACACCTTC. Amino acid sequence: CASSMRLGQGPGYTF.

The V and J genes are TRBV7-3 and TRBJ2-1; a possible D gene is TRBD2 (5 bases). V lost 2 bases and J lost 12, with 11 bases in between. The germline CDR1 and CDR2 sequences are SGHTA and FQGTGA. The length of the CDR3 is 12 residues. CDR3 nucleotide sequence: TGTGCCAGCAGCTTAGACTACCAGACGCAGTTCTTC. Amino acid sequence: CASSLDYQTQFF.

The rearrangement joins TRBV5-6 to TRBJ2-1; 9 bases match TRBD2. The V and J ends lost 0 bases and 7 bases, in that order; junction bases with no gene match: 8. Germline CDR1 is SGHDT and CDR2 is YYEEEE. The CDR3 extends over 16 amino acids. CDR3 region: CASSLVLSGRSNEQFF. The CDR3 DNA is TGTGCCAGCAGCTTGGTCCTCAGCGGGAGGTCGAATGAGCAGTTCTTC.

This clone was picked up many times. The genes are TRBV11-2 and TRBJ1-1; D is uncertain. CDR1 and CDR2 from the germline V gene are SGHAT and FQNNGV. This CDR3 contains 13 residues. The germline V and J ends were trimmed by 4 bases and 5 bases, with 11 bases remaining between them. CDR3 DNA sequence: TGTGCCAGCAGCTCCCAATCGTTGACTGAAGCTTTCTTT. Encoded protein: CASSSQSLTEAFF.

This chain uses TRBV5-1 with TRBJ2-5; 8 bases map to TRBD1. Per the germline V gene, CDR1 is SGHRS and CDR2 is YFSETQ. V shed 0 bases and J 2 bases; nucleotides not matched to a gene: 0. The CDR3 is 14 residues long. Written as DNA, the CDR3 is TGCGCCAGCAGCTTGGGGACAGGGCAAGAGACCCAGTACTTC. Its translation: CASSLGTGQETQYF.

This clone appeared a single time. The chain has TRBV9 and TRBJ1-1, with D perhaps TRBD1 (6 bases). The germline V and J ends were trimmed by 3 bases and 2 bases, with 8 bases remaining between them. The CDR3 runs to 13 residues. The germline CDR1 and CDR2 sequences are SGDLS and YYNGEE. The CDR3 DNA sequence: TGTGCCAGCAGCGGACAGGTAAACACTGAAGCTTTCTTT. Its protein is CASSGQVNTEAFF.

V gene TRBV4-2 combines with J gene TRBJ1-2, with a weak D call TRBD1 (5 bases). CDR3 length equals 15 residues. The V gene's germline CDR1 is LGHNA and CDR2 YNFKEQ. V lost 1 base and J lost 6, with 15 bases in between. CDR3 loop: CASSQAVRAPDGYTF. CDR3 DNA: TGTGCCAGCAGCCAAGCGGTCAGGGCCCCCGATGGCTACACCTTC.

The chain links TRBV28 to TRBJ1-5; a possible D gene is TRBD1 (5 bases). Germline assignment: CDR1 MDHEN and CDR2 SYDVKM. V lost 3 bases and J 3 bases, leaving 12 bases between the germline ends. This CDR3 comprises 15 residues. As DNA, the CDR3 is TGTGCCAGCAGTTTGATCGAGGGGAACAATCAGCCCCAGCATTTT. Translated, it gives CASSLIEGNNQPQHF.

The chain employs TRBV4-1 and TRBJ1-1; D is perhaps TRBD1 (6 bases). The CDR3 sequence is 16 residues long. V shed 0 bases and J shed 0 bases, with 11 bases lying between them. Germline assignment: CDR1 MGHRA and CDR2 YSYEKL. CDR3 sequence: CASSQDQGRMNTEAFF. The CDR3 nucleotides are TGCGCCAGCAGCCAAGACCAGGGGAGGATGAACACTGAAGCTTTCTTT.

The CDR3 sequence: CASSQELNTEAFF. Written as DNA, the CDR3 is TGTGCCAGCAGCCAAGAACTGAACACTGAAGCTTTCTTT. The chain links TRBV14 to TRBJ1-1; no reliable D call. The germline gives CDR1 SGHDN, CDR2 FVKESK. CDR3 length: 13 amino acids. V was clipped by 0 bases and J by 0 bases, with 2 bases between them.

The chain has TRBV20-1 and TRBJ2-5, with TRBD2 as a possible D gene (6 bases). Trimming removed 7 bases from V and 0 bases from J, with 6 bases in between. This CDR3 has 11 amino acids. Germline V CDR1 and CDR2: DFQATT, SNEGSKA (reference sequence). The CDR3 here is CSGDYQETQYF. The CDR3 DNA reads TGCAGTGGGGACTACCAAGAGACCCAGTACTTC.

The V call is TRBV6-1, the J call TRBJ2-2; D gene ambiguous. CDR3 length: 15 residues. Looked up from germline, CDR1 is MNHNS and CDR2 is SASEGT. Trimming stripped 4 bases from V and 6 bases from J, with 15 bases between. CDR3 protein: CASSVRVLGSGELFF. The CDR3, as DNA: TGTGCCAGCAGTGTTCGGGTCCTGGGATCCGGGGAGCTGTTTTTT.

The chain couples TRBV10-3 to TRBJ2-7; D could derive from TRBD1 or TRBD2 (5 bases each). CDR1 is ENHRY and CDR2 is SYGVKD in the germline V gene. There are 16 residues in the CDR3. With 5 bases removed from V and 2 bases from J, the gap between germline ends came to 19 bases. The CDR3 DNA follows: TGTGCCATCAGTCCCTTTACCGGGACCGTGCCCTACGAGCAGTACTTC. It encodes CAISPFTGTVPYEQYF.

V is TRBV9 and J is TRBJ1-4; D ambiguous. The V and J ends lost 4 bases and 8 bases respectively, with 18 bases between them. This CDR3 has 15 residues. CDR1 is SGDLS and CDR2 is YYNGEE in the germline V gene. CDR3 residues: CASSPSRSLVEKLFF. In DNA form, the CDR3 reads TGTGCCAGCAGCCCTAGTCGGAGCTTAGTGGAAAAACTGTTTTTT.

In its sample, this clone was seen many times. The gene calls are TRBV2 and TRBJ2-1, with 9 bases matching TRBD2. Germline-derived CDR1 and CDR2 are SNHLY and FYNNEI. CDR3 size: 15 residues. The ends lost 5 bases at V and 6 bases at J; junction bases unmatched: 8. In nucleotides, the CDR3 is TGTGCCAGCAGTCCGACTAGCGGCCTCTCCAATGAGCAGTTCTTC. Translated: CASSPTSGLSNEQFF.

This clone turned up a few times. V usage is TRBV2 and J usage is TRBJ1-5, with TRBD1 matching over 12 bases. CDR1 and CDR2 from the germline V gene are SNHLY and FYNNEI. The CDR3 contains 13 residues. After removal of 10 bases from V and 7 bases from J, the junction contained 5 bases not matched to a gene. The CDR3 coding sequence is TGTGCCACCCGGGACAGGGGGCAACAGCCCCAGCATTTT. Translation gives CATRDRGQQPQHF.

The CDR3 sequence: CASSGLAGGPEEQFF. CDR3 nucleotide sequence: TGTGCCAGCAGCGGTCTAGCGGGAGGGCCAGAGGAGCAGTTCTTC. The rearrangement uses TRBV9 and TRBJ2-1; 12 bases are a match to TRBD2. Trimming took 3 bases from V and 10 from J; bases not matched to a gene: 8. CDR3 length: 15 amino acids. The germline V gene encodes CDR1 SGDLS and CDR2 YYNGEE.

The CDR3 reads CASSRDRVGANVLTF. CDR3 DNA sequence: TGTGCCAGCAGCCGCGACAGGGTGGGGGCCAACGTCCTGACTTTC. The chain links TRBV5-4 to TRBJ2-6; 7 positions agree with TRBD1. After removal of 4 bases from V and 4 bases from J, the junction contained 5 bases not matched to a gene. CDR1 is SGHNT and CDR2 is YYREEE in the germline V gene (reference sequence). This CDR3 has 15 residues.

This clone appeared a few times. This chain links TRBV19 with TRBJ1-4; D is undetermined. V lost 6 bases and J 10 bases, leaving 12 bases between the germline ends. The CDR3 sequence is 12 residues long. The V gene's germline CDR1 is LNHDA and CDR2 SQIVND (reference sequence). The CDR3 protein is CASRPVWGKLFF. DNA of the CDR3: TGTGCCAGTAGGCCAGTGTGGGGAAAACTGTTTTTT.

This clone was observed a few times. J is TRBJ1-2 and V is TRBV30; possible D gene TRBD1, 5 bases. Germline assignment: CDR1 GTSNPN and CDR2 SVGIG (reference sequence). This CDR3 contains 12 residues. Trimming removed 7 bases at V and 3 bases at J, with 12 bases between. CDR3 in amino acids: CASPLGDYGYTF. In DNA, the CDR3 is TGTGCCTCCCCCCTAGGGGACTATGGCTACACCTTC.

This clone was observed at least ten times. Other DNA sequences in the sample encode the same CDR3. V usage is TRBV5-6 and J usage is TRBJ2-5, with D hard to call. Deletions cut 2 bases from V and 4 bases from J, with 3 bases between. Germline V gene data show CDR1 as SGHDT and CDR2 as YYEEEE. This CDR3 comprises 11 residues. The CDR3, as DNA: TGTGCCAGCAGCTTAAGAGAGACCCAGTACTTC. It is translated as CASSLRETQYF.

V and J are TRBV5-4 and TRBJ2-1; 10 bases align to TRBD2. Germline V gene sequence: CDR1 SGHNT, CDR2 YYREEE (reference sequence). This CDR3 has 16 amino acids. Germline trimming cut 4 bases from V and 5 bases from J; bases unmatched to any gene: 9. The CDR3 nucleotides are TGTGCCAGCAGCGCCATCGGCCTAGCGGGAGACAATGAGCAGTTCTTC. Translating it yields CASSAIGLAGDNEQFF.

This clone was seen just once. The CDR3 is CASSKTTSGSYNEQFF. In DNA form, the CDR3 reads TGTGCCAGCAGCAAAACGACTAGCGGGAGCTACAATGAGCAGTTCTTC. V gene TRBV5-4 combines with J gene TRBJ2-1, with 12 bases identical to TRBD2. Unmatched junction bases numbered 5, after V lost 4 bases and J lost 3 bases. Germline CDR1 is SGHNT and CDR2 is YYREEE (reference sequence). The CDR3 has 16 amino acids.

Here the CDR3 DNA reads TGTGCCATCAGTGAAGATTCGGGACAGAATGGCTACACCTTC. This sequence encodes CAISEDSGQNGYTF. The rearrangement uses TRBV10-3 and TRBJ1-2; 7 bases align to TRBD1. The CDR3 contains 14 residues. Germline V gene sequence: CDR1 ENHRY, CDR2 SYGVKD. Germline trimming cut 3 bases from V and 6 bases from J; bases unmatched to any gene: 7.

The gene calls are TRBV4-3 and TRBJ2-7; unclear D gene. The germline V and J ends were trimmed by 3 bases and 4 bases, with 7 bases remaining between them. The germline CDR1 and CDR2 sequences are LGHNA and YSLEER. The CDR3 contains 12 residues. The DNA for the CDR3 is TGCGCCAGCAGCCAGGCGACTTACGAGCAGTACTTC. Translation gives CASSQATYEQYF.

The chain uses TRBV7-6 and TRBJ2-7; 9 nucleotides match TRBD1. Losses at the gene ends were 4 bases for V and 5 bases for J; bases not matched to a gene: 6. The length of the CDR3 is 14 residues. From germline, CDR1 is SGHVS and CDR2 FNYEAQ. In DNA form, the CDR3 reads TGTGCCAGCAGCTCAAACAGGGGGCGGCACGAGCAGTACTTC. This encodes CASSSNRGRHEQYF. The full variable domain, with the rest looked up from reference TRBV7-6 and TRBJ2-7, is GAGVSQSPRYKVTKRGQDVALRCDPISGHVSLYWYRQALGQGPEFLTYFNYEAQQDKSGLPNDRFSAERPEGSISTLTIQRTEQRDSAMYRCASSSNRGRHEQYFGPGTRLTVT.